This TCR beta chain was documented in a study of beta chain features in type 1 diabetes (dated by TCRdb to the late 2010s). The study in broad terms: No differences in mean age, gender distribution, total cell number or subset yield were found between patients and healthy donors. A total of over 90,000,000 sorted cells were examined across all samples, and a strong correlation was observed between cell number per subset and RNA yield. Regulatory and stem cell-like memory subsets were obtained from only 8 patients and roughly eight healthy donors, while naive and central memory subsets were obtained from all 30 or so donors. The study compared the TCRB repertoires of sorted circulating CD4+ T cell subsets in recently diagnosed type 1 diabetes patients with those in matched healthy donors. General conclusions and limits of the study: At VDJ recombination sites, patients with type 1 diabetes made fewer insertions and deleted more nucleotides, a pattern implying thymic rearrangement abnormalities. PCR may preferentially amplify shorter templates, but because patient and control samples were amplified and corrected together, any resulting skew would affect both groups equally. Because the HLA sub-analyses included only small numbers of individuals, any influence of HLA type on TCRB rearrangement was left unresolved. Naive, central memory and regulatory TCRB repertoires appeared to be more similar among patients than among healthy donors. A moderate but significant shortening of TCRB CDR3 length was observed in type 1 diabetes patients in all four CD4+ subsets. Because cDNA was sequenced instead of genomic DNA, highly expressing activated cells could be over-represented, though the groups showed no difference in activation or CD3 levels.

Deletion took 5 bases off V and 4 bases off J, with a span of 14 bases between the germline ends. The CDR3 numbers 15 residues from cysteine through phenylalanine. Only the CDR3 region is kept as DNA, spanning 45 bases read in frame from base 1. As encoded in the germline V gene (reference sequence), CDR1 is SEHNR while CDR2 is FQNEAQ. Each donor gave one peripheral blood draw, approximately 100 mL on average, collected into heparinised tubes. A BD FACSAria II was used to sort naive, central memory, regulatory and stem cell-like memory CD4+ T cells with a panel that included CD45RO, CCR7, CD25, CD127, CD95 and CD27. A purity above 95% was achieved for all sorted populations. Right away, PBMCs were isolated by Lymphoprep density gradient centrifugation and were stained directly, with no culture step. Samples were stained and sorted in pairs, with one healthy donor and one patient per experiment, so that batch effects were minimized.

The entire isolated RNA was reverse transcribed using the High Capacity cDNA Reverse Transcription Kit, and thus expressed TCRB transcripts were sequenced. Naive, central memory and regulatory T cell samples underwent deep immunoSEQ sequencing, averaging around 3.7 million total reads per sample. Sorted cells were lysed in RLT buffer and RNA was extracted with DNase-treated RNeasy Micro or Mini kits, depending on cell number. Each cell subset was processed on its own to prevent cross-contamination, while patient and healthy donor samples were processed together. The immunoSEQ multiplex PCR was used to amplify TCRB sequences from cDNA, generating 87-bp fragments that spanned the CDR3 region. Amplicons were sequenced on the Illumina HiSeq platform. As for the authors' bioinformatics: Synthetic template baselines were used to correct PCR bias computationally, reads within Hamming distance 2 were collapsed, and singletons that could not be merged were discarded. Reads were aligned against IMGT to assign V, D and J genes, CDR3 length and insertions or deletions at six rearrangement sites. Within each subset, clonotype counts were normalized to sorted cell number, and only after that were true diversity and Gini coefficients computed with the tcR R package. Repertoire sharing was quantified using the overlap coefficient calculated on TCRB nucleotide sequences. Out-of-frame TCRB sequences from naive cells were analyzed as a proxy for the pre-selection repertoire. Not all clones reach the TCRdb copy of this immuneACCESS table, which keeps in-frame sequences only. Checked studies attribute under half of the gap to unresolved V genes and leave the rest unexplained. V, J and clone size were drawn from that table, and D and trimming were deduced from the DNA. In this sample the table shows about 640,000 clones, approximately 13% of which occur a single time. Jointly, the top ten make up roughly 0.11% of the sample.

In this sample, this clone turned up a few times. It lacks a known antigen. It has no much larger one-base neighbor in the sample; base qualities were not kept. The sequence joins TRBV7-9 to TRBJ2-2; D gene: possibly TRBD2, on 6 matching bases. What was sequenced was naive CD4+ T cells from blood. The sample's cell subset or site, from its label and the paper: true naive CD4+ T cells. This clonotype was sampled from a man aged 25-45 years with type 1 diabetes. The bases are TGTGCCAGCAGCCCCAGGGACTGGAGCACCGGGGAGCTGTTTTTT. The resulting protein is CASSPRDWSTGELFF.